The 13 T cell receptor beta chains in this list originate from one sample, sequenced in a study of metastatic and nonmetastatic thyroid tumors. No treatment of any kind had been given to any patient before thyroid surgery. TCRdb re-processed the PCR reads through MiXCR. Of around 40,000 clones in the sample, roughly 27% were seen once. The sequencing input was blood. The receptors shown here come from a female donor with papillary thyroid cancer or a benign thyroid nodule (not recorded which). Some clones in this sample may be carry-over from other donors' samples.

This clone appeared many times. The chain couples TRBV5-6 to TRBJ1-2, with no clear D. The germline V gene encodes CDR1 SGHDT and CDR2 YYEEEE. This CDR3 is 13 amino acids long. V was shortened by 10 bases and J by 5 bases, with 18 bases between the two germline ends. The CDR3 nucleotides are TGTGCCGGAAGGAAACAGACGCAATATGGCTACACCTTC. Its translation: CAGRKQTQYGYTF.

The chain has TRBV20-1 and TRBJ2-3, with 7 bases matching TRBD2. Germline assignment: CDR1 DFQATT and CDR2 SNEGSKA (reference sequence). The CDR3 sequence is 13 residues long. Germline trimming cut 8 bases from V and 6 bases from J; bases unmatched to any gene: 11. The CDR3 protein is CSWRAGDWDTQYF. CDR3 in DNA: TGCAGTTGGAGGGCGGGAGATTGGGATACGCAGTATTTT.

This clone has a handful of counts. The chain recombines TRBV28 with TRBJ2-2; TRBD2 aligns across 14 bases. With 8 bases clipped from V and 14 bases from J, the junction kept 13 bases outside the gene matches. Germline V gene sequence: CDR1 MDHEN, CDR2 SYDVKM. The CDR3 has 15 amino acids. DNA for the CDR3: TGTGCCAGCGAGTCGCCGGGACTAGCGGGAGATAGACTGTTTTTT. This translates into CASESPGLAGDRLFF.

This chain links TRBV4-1 with TRBJ2-7, with D possibly being TRBD2 (5 bases). The CDR3 extends over 21 amino acids. Germline V gene data show CDR1 as MGHRA and CDR2 as YSYEKL. V lost 1 base, J lost 2 bases, and 30 bases lay in between. CDR3 sequence (DNA): TGCGCCAGCAGCCAAGTAGTCGGGTATGATGGCGGGCGGCCCCGGGCCTACGAGCAGTACTTC. Its protein product is CASSQVVGYDGGRPRAYEQYF.

This chain uses TRBV3-1 with TRBJ2-7; possible D gene TRBD2, 6 bases. CDR1 is LGHDT, CDR2 YNNKEL, per germline (reference sequence). V was trimmed by 5 bases and J by 4 bases, leaving 15 bases between them. This CDR3 spans 14 amino acids. This CDR3 reads CASSKKTSGYEQYF. The DNA of the CDR3 is TGTGCCAGCAGCAAAAAGACTAGTGGATACGAGCAGTACTTC.

The chain uses TRBV20-1 and TRBJ2-7; D is uncertain. Trimming took off 4 bases at V and 6 bases at J, with 13 bases between the two ends. Germline V gives CDR1 DFQATT, CDR2 SNEGSKA (reference sequence). This CDR3 region has 12 residues. The CDR3 reads CSAIGRRAEQYF. The CDR3 DNA reads as TGCAGTGCTATAGGTCGTCGGGCCGAGCAGTACTTC.

This clone was recorded a few times. This rearrangement joins TRBV20-1 to TRBJ1-5, with no clear D. The germline V and J ends were trimmed by 3 bases and 0 bases, with 9 bases remaining between them. The CDR3 covers 14 residues. The germline gives CDR1 DFQATT, CDR2 SNEGSKA (reference sequence). The CDR3 DNA is TGCAGTGCTAGTTCGGGGTATAGCAATCAGCCCCAGCATTTT. Its translation is CSASSGYSNQPQHF.

This clone was found a few times. The chain is built from TRBV6-2 or TRBV6-3 and TRBJ1-5, with unresolved D. The CDR3 sequence is 16 residues long. V lost 1 base, J lost 7 bases, and 17 bases lay in between. The germline CDR1 and CDR2 sequences are MNHEY and SVGEGT. CDR3 amino acids: CASSYLGQEGGQPQHF. The CDR3 DNA reads TGTGCCAGCAGTTACTTGGGCCAGGAAGGAGGGCAGCCCCAGCATTTT.

Ten or more counts support this clone. This rearrangement joins TRBV11-2 to TRBJ2-5; TRBD1 matches 7 bases. The germline gives CDR1 SGHAT, CDR2 FQNNGV. CDR3 length: 15 amino acids. V lost 5 bases to trimming and J lost 6 bases; unmatched junction nucleotides: 12. CDR3 coding DNA: TGTGCCAGCAGCCTAGGGGGCGGGCGGAGTAAGACCCAGTACTTC. Residues: CASSLGGGRSKTQYF.

This clone was counted ten times or more. The same CDR3 also results from other DNA sequences found in this sample. The chain recombines TRBV7-9 with TRBJ1-2; unclear D gene. CDR1 and CDR2 from the germline V gene are SEHNR and FQNEAQ (reference sequence). The CDR3 runs to 14 residues. Trimming left V 1 base short and J 7 bases short, with 13 bases between. As DNA, the CDR3 is TGTGCCAGCAGCTTAGTCGCAGGCCGGTCTGGCTACACCTTC. Amino acids: CASSLVAGRSGYTF.

V is TRBV5-1 and J is TRBJ2-1; no clear D gene. Germline V lookup: CDR1 SGHRS, CDR2 YFSETQ. CDR3 size: 13 residues. Trimming left V 7 bases short and J 13 bases short, with 21 bases between. This CDR3 reads CASRETPPLDQFF. DNA of the CDR3: TGCGCCAGCCGTGAGACTCCACCCCTAGATCAGTTCTTC.

This clone is deemed medium-sized. The J gene is TRBJ1-2, the V gene TRBV6-1; TRBD1 might be the D (5 bases). The CDR3 covers 14 residues. CDR1 is MNHNS and CDR2 is SASEGT in the germline V gene. V was trimmed by 5 bases and J by 6 bases, leaving 16 bases between them. CDR3: CASSPRQTLDGYTF. The CDR3, as DNA: TGTGCCAGCAGTCCGAGACAGACGCTGGATGGCTACACCTTC.

This chain connects TRBV6-6 to TRBJ2-7; D is unclear. The CDR3 length is 13 residues. The V and J ends lost 0 bases and 4 bases respectively, with 7 bases between them. The germline V gene encodes CDR1 MNHNY and CDR2 SVGAGI (reference sequence). The CDR3 bases are TGTGCCAGCAGTTACTCGTTTCCGTACGAGCAGTACTTC. Protein product: CASSYSFPYEQYF.